This T cell receptor beta chain originates from a study of T cells expressing NK-cell markers. TCRdb reanalyzed the 5' RACE reads, giving one entry per CDR3 protein sequence and no DNA. The sample table includes 300,000 to 450,000 distinct CDR3 sequences. Study-wide points: Among several donors, these clonotypes also ranked first in the CD3+CD56-NKG2C+ fraction. Of the CD8+ T cell pool in several donors, roughly 1.0-8% was accounted for by dominant NKG2C+ clonotypes.

Concerning this clonotype: Its antigen is as yet unknown.

In germline, CDR1 is ENHRY, CDR2 SYGVKD. This CDR3 has 16 amino acids. The clonotype was recovered from a man aged 18-70 years in good health. The rearrangement links TRBV10-3 to TRBJ2-1; TCRdb's D call, TRBD2, is unchecked because there is no DNA. The sequencing sample was made of blood T cells: a sorted CD56 or NKG2C T cell subset, CD4+ or CD8+ T cells, or bulk PBMC T cells (not recorded which). This CDR3 is CAITPSGGPSYNEQFF.